The sequence of this T cell receptor (beta chain) was determined in a study of blood T cells in healthy people across ages. Healthy Caucasian individuals from Russia aged about 6 to 90 served as donors. Donors gave 8.5 to 10 milliliters of peripheral blood apiece. Germline V lookup: CDR1 ENHRY, CDR2 SYGVKD. Trimming pared 4 bases from V and 8 bases from J, leaving 11 bases between. CDR3 size: 12 residues. This clonotype was detected only a few times. Next came a second PCR, run for roughly 7 to 12 cycles, which used a sample-barcoded 5' primer along with a J-beta primer mix. One entry per CDR3 protein, called by TCRdb with MiXCR from the 5' RACE reads. Of around 1,800,000 distinct CDR3 sequences in the sample, around 42% are singletons; the top ten hold 20% to 25%.

The receptor's source is a human donor in good health. Sequences were obtained from blood. The V gene is TRBV10-3, the J gene TRBJ1-2; unclear D gene. The CDR3 coding sequence is TGTGCCATCAGTGGGGGAGAGGGCGGCTACACCTTC. Translated, it gives CAISGGEGGYTF.